The clone carrying this T cell receptor beta chain was counted ten times or more. Its antigen is still unknown. The iRepertoire nested amplicon-rescue multiplex PCR amplified TCR alpha and beta CDR3s from RNA. Tissue mRNA or PBMC total RNA, roughly 100-400 ng, went into one-step reverse transcription and amplification. TCRdb independently ran MiXCR on the multiplex PCR reads; one entry per CDR3 protein. The sample consists of some 100,000 distinct CDR3 sequences, around a quarter of them appearing once. This sample stems from a study of glioma-infiltrating T cells. Notes on the study in general: Only very few CDR3 sequences appeared in both tissue and blood. Tissue-blood divergence was below expectation in non-neoplastic patients, above in gliomas.

V was cut by 3 bases and J by 4 bases, with 12 bases left in between. The germline V gene encodes CDR1 MDHEN and CDR2 SYDVKM. There are 14 residues in the CDR3. The chain joins TRBV28 to TRBJ1-1; tentative D call: TRBD1 (6 bases). The sequenced sample was glioma tissue, nonneoplastic brain tissue, or PBMCs (not recorded which). The receptor comes from a human donor with low-grade glioma or glioblastoma, undergoing nonglioma brain surgery, or in good health (not recorded which). CDR3: CASSLGSRGTEAFF. The CDR3 nucleotides are TGTGCCAGCAGTTTGGGATCCAGGGGCACTGAAGCTTTCTTT. Combining the CDR3 with reference TRBV28 and TRBJ1-1 gives the whole variable domain DVKVTQSSRYLVKRTGEKVFLECVQDMDHENMFWYRQDPGLGLRLIYFSYDVKMKEKGDIPEGYSVSREKKERFSLILESASTNQTSMYLCASSLGSRGTEAFFGQGTRLTVV.